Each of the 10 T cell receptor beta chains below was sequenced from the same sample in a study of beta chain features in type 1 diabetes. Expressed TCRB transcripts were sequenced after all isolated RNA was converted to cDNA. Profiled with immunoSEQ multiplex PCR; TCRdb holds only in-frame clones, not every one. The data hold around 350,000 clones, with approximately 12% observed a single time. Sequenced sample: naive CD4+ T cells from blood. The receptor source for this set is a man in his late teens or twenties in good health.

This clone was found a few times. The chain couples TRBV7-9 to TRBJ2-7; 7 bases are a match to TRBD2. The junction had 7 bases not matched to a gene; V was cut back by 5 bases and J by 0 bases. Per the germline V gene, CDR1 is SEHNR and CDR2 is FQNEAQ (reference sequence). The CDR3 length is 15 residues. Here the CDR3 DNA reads TGTGCCAGCAGCCCACGCGGGGGTTTCTCCTACGAGCAGTACTTC. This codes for CASSPRGGFSYEQYF.

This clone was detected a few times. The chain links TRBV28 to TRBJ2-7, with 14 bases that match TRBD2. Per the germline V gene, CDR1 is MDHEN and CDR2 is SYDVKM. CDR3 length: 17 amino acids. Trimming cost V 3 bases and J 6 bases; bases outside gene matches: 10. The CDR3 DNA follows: TGTGCCAGCAGTTTGGGACAGGGGACTAGCGGGAGTCCCGAGCAGTACTTC. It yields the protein CASSLGQGTSGSPEQYF. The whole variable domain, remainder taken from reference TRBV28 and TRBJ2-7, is DVKVTQSSRYLVKRTGEKVFLECVQDMDHENMFWYRQDPGLGLRLIYFSYDVKMKEKGDIPEGYSVSREKKERFSLILESASTNQTSMYLCASSLGQGTSGSPEQYFGPGTRLTVT.

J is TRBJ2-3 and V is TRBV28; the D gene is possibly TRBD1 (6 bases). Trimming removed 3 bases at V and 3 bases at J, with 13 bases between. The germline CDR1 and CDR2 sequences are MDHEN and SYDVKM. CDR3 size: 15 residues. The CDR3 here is CASSFSLQGTDTQYF. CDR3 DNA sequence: TGTGCCAGCAGTTTCTCCCTGCAGGGGACAGATACGCAGTATTTT.

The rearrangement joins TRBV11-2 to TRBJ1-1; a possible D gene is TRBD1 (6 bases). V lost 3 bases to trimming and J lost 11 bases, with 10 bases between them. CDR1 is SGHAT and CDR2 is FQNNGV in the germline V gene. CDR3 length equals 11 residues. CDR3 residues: CASSFQGPAFF. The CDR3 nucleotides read TGTGCCAGCAGCTTTCAGGGGCCGGCTTTCTTT.

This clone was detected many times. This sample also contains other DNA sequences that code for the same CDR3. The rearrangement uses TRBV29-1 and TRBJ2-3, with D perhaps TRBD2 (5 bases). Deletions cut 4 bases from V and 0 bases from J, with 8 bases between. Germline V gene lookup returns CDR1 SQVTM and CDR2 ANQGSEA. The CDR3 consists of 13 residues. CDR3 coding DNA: TGCAGCGTTGCCAGCGGTAGCACAGATACGCAGTATTTT. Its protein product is CSVASGSTDTQYF.

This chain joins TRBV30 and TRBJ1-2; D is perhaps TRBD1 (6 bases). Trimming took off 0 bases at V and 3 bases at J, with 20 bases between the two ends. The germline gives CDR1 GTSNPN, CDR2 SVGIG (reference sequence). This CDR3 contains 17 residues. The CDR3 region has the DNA TGTGCCTGGAGTGTTCCTCAGGGGAACCCTCAGGACTATGGCTACACCTTC. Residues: CAWSVPQGNPQDYGYTF.

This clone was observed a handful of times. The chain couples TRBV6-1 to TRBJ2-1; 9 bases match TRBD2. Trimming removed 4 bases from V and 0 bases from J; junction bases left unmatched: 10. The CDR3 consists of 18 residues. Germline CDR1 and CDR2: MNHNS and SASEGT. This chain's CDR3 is CASSVASGGLSSYNEQFF. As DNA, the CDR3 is TGTGCCAGCAGTGTGGCCAGCGGGGGGCTTAGCTCCTACAATGAGCAGTTCTTC.

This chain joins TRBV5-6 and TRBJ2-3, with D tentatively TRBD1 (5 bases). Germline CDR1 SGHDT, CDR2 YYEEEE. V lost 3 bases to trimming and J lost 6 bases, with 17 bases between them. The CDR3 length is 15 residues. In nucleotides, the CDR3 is TGTGCCAGCAGCTCACCAGGGATTTCGGGTGATACGCAGTATTTT. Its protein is CASSSPGISGDTQYF. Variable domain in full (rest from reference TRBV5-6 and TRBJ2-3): DAGVTQSPTHLIKTRGQQVTLRCSPKSGHDTVSWYQQALGQGPQFIFQYYEEEERQRGNFPDRFSGHQFPNYSSELNVNALLLGDSALYLCASSSPGISGDTQYFGPGTRLTVL.

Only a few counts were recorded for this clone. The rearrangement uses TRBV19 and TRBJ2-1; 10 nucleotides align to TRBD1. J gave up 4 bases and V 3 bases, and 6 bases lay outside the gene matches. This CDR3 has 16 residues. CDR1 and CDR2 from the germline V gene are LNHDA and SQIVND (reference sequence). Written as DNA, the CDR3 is TGTGCCAGTAGTATCCTTCGACAGGGGGCATACAATGAGCAGTTCTTC. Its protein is CASSILRQGAYNEQFF.

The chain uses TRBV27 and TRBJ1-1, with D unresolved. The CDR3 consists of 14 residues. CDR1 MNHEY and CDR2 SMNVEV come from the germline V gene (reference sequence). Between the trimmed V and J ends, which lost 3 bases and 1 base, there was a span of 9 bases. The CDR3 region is CASSFGGKNTEAFF. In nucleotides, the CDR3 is TGTGCCAGCAGTTTTGGAGGGAAGAACACTGAAGCTTTCTTT.